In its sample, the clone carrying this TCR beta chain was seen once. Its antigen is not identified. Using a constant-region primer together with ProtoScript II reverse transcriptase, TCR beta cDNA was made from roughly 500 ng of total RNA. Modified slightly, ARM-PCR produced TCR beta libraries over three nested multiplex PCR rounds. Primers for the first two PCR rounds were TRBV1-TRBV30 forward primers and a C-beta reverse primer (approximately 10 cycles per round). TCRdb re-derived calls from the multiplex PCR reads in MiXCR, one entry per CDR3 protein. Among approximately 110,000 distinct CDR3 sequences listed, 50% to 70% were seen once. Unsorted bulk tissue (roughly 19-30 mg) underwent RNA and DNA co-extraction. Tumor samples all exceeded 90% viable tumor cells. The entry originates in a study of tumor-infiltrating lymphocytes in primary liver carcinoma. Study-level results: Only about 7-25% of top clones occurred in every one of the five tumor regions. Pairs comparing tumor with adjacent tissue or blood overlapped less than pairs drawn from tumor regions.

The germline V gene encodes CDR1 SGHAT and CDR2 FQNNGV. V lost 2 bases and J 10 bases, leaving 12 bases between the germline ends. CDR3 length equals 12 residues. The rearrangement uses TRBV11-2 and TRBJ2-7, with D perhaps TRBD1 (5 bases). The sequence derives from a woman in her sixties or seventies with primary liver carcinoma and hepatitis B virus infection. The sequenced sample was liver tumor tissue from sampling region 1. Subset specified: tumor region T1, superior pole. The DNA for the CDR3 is TGTGCCAGCAGCTTATCAGGGAACAAACAGTACTTC. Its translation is CASSLSGNKQYF.